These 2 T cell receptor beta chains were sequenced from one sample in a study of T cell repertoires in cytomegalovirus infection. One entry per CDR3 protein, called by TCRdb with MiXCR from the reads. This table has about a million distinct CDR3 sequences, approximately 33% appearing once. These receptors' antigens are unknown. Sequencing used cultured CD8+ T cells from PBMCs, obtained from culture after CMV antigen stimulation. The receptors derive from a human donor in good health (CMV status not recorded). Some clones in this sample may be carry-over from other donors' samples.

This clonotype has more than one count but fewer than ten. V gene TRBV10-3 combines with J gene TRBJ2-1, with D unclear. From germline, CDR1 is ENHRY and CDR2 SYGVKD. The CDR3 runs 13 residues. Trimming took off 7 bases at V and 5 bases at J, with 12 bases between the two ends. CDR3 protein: CAIKLTKDNEQFF. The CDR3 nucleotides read TGTGCCATCAAACTTACCAAGGACAATGAGCAGTTCTTC.

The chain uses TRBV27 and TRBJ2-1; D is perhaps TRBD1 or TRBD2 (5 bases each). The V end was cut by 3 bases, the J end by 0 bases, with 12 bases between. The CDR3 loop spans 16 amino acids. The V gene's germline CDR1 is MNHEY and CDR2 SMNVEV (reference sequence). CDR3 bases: TGTGCCAGCAGTTTCCCCGGGACGGGCTCCTACAATGAGCAGTTCTTC. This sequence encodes CASSFPGTGSYNEQFF.